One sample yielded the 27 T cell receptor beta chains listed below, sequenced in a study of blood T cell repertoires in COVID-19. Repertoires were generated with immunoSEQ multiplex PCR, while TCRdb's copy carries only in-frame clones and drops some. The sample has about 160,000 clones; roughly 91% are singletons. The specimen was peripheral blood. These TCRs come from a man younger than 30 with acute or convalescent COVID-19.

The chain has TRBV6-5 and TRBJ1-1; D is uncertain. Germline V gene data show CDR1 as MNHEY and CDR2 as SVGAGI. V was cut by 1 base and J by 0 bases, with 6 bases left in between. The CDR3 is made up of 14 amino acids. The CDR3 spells CASSYYQLNTEAFF. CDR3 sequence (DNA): TGTGCCAGCAGTTACTACCAGTTGAACACTGAAGCTTTCTTT.

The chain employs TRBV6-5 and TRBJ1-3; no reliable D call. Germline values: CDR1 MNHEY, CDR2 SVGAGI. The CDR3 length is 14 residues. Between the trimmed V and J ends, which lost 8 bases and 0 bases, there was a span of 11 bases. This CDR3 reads CASYLSPSGNTIYF. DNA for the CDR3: TGTGCCAGCTATTTATCCCCCTCTGGAAACACCATATATTTT.

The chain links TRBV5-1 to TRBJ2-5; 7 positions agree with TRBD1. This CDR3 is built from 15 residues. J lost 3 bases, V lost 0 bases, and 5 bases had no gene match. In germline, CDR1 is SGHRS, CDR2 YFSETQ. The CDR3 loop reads CASSLAGTAEETQYF. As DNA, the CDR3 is TGCGCCAGCAGCTTGGCCGGGACAGCGGAAGAGACCCAGTACTTC.

CDR3 sequence: CASRQTQSGTGAGNTIYF. DNA of the CDR3: TGTGCCAGCAGGCAAACTCAATCCGGGACAGGGGCTGGAAACACCATATATTTT. The rearrangement links TRBV25-1 to TRBJ1-3; 10 bases are shared with TRBD1. V was pared by 6 bases and J by 2 bases, with 13 bases of the junction left unmatched. The CDR3 sequence is 18 residues long. CDR1 is MGHDK, CDR2 SYGVNS, per germline. Together with reference TRBV25-1 and TRBJ1-3, the CDR3 gives the full variable domain: EADIYQTPRYLVIGTGKKITLECSQTMGHDKMYWYQQDPGMELHLIHYSYGVNSTEKGDLSSESTVSRIRTEHFPLTLESARPSHTSQYLCASRQTQSGTGAGNTIYFGEGSWLTVV.

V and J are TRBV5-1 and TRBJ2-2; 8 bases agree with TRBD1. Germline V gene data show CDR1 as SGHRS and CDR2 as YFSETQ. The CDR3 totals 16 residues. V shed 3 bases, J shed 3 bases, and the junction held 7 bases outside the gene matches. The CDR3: CASSSDREIDTGELFF. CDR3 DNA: TGCGCCAGCAGCTCGGACAGGGAGATTGACACCGGGGAGCTGTTTTTT.

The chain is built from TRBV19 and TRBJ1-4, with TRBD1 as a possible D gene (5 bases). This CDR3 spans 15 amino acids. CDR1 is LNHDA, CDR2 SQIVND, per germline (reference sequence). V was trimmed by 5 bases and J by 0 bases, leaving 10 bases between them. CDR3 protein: CASSDRPSTNEKLFF. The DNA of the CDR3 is TGTGCCAGTAGTGACAGACCTTCAACTAATGAAAAACTGTTTTTT.

The CDR3 DNA follows: TGTGCCAGTAGTATAACTAGCGGGGCCACCTCCACAGATACGCAGTATTTT. Its protein is CASSITSGATSTDTQYF. This sequence joins TRBV19 and TRBJ2-3, with 10 bases matching TRBD2. In germline, CDR1 is LNHDA, CDR2 SQIVND (reference sequence). This CDR3 comprises 17 residues. With V trimmed by 2 bases and J by 2 bases, 7 bases remained unmatched.

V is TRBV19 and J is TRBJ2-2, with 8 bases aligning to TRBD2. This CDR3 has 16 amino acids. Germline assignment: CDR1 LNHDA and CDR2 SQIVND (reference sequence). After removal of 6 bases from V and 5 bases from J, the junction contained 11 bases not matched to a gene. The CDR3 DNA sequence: TGTGCCAGTAGCCCCCGGGAGGGGGTGAGTACCGGGGAGCTGTTTTTT. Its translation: CASSPREGVSTGELFF. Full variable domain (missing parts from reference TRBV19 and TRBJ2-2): DGGITQSPKYLFRKEGQNVTLSCEQNLNHDAMYWYRQDPGQGLRLIYYSQIVNDFQKGDIAEGYSVSREKKESFPLTVTSAQKNPTAFYLCASSPREGVSTGELFFGEGSRLTVL.

The CDR3 sequence: CARAGPLGANVLTF. CDR3 DNA: TGTGCCAGGGCGGGTCCTCTGGGGGCCAACGTCCTGACTTTC. This chain connects TRBV7-2 to TRBJ2-6; D is perhaps TRBD2 (5 bases). Deletions cut 9 bases from V and 4 bases from J, with 13 bases between. The CDR3 is 14 amino acids. Germline CDR1 reads SGHTA; CDR2 reads FQGNSA.

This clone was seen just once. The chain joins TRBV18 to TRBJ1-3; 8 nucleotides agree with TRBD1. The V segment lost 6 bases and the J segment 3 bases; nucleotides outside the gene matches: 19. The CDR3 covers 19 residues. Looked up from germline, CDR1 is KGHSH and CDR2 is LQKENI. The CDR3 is CASSLVPGQVVAYGNTIYF. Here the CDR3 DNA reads TGTGCCAGCTCCCTCGTCCCGGGACAGGTGGTAGCGTATGGAAACACCATATATTTT.

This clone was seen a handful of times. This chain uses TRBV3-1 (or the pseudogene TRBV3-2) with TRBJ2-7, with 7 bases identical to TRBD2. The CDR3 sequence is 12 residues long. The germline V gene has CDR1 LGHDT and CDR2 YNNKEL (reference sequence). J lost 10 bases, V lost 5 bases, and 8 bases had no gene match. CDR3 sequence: CASSTRPGGQYF. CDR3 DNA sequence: TGTGCCAGCAGCACCCGCCCGGGAGGTCAGTACTTC.

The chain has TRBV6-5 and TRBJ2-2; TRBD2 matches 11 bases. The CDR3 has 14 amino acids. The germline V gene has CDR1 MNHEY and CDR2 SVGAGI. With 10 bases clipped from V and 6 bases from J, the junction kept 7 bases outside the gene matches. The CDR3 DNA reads TGTGCCACTGTAATTAGCGGGGGGGCCGGGGAGCTGTTTTTT. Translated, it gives CATVISGGAGELFF.

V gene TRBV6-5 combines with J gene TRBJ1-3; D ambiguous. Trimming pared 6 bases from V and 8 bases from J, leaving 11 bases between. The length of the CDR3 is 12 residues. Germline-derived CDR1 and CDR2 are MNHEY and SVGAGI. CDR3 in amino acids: CASRHNGDTIYF. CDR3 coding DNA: TGTGCCAGCAGGCACAACGGGGACACCATATATTTT.

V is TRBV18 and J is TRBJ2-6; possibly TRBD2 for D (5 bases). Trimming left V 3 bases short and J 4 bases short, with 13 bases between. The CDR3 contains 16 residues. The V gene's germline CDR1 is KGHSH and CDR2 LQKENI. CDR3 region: CASSPYRELGANVLTF. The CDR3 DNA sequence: TGTGCCAGCTCACCGTACCGGGAATTAGGGGCCAACGTCCTGACTTTC.

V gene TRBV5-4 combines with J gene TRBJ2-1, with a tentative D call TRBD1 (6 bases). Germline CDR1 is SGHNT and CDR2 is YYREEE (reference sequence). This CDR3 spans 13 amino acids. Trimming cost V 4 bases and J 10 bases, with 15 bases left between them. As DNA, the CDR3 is TGTGCCAGCAGCCCAGGGGCACAAGGAGAGCAGTTCTTC. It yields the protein CASSPGAQGEQFF.

The CDR3 bases are TGTGCCAGCAGCTTTACAGGGGGATGCAATCAGCCCCAGCATTTT. Translating it yields CASSFTGGCNQPQHF. The chain links TRBV21-1 to TRBJ1-5; the D call TRBD1 from the table was never checked on the DNA. TRBV21-1 is designated a pseudogene. The CDR3 covers 15 residues.

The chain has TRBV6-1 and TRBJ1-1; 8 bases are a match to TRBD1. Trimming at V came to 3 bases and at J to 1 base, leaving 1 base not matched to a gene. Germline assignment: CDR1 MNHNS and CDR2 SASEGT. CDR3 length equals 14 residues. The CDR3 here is CASSDQGANTEAFF. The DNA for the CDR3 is TGTGCCAGCAGTGACCAGGGGGCGAACACTGAAGCTTTCTTT.

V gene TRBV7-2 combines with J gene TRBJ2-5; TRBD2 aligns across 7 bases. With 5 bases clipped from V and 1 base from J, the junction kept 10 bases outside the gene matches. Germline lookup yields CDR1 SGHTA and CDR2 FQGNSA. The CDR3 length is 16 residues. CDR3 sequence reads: CASSPGTIRVQETQYF. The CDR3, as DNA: TGTGCCAGCAGCCCGGGGACTATAAGAGTCCAAGAGACCCAGTACTTC.

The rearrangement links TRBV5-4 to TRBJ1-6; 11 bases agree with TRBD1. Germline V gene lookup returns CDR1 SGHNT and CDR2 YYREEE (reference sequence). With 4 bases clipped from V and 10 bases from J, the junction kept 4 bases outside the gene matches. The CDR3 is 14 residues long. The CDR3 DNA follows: TGTGCCAGCAGCCTGGGACAGGGGGAATCACCCCTCCACTTT. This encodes CASSLGQGESPLHF.

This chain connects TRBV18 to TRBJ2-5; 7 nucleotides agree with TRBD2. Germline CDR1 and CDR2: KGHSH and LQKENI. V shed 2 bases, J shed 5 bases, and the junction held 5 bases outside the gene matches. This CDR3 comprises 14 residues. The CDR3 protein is CASSPAGDSETQYF. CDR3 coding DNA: TGTGCCAGCTCACCAGCGGGAGACTCGGAGACCCAGTACTTC.

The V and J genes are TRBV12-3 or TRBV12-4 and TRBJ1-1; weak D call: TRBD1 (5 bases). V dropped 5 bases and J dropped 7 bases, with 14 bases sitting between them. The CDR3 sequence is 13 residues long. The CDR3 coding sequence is TGTGCCAGCAGTCTCAGTCGACAGATTGAAGCTTTCTTT. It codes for CASSLSRQIEAFF.

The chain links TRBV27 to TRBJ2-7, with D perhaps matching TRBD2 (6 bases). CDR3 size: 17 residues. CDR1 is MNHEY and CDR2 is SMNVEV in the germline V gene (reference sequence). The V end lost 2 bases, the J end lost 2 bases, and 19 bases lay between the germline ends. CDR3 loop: CASSLVPSSASPYEQYF. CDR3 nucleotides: TGTGCCAGCAGTTTAGTCCCCTCTAGCGCCAGCCCCTACGAGCAGTACTTC.

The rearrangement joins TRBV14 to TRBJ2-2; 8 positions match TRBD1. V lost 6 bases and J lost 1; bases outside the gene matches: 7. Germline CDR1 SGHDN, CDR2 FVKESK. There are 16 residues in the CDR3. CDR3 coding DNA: TGTGCCAGCAGATCCGGGACAGGACTGAACACCGGGGAGCTGTTTTTT. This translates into CASRSGTGLNTGELFF.

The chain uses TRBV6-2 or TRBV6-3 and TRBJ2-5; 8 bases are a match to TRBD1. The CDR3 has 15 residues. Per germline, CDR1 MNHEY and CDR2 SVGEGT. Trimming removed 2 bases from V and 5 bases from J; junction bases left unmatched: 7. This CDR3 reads CASSYAQGAWETQYF. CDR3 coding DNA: TGTGCCAGCAGTTACGCGCAGGGGGCGTGGGAGACCCAGTACTTC.

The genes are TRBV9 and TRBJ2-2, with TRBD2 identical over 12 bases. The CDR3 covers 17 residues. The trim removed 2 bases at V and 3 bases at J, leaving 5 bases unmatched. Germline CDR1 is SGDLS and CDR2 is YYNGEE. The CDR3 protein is CASSVATSGGYTGELFF. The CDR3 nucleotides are TGTGCCAGCAGCGTTGCGACTAGCGGGGGCTACACCGGGGAGCTGTTTTTT.

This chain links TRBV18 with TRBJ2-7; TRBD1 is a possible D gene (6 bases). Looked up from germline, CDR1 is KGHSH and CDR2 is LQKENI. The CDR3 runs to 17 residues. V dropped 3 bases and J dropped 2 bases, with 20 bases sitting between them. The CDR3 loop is CASSPGTGKSPPYEQYF. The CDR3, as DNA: TGTGCCAGCTCACCGGGTACAGGGAAATCTCCTCCCTACGAGCAGTACTTC.

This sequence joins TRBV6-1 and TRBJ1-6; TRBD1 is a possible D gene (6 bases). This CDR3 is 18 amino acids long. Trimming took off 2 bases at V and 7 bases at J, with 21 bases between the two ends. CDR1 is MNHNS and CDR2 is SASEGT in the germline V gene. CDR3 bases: TGTGCCAGCAGTGAACGGGGGGCGCCTTCATACGAGAATTCACCCCTCCACTTT. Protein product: CASSERGAPSYENSPLHF.